A single sample gave rise to the 22 T cell receptor beta chains below, sequenced in a study of blood T cell repertoires in COVID-19. Assay: immunoSEQ multiplex PCR; the TCRdb copy retains only in-frame clones and omits some. The table records 52,000 or so clones, roughly 89% of them present only once. Material: peripheral blood. These receptors all come from a man aged 35-49 years with COVID-19, enrolled during active disease.

The V call is TRBV10-3, the J call TRBJ1-5; 8 positions match TRBD1. The germline V gene encodes CDR1 ENHRY and CDR2 SYGVKD. The V and J ends lost 3 bases and 12 bases, in that order; junction bases with no gene match: 4. The CDR3 contains 12 residues. For the CDR3, the DNA is TGTGCCATCAGTGAACAGGGGGTTCTCCAGCATTTT. It yields the protein CAISEQGVLQHF.

This chain links TRBV30 with TRBJ1-1; 7 bases are shared with TRBD1. CDR1 and CDR2 (germline): GTSNPN, SVGIG (reference sequence). The V and J ends lost 1 base and 1 base, in that order; junction bases with no gene match: 0. The CDR3 loop spans 13 amino acids. CDR3 DNA: TGTGCCTGGAGTGGACAGGGGAACACTGAAGCTTTCTTT. This codes for CAWSGQGNTEAFF.

This rearrangement joins TRBV2 to TRBJ1-6, with a weak D call TRBD1 (5 bases). This CDR3 has 14 amino acids. Germline V lookup: CDR1 SNHLY, CDR2 FYNNEI. Between the trimmed V and J ends, which lost 7 bases and 2 bases, there was a span of 9 bases. The chain's CDR3 is CASNAGPYNSPLHF. CDR3 bases: TGTGCCAGCAATGCAGGGCCCTATAATTCACCCCTCCACTTT.

This clone came up once. The chain carries TRBV5-1 and TRBJ2-5, with 16 bases fitting TRBD2. The CDR3 loop spans 15 amino acids. CDR1 is SGHRS and CDR2 is YFSETQ in the germline V gene. V dropped 7 bases and J dropped 5; count of bases not matched to a gene: 5. The CDR3 DNA reads as TGCGCCAGCGGGACTAGCGGGAGGGTGGGCGAGACCCAGTACTTC. Residues: CASGTSGRVGETQYF.

The chain carries TRBV25-1 and TRBJ2-1; 9 bases agree with TRBD2. J was trimmed by 3 bases and V by 7 bases; bases with no gene match: 13. The CDR3 runs to 17 residues. CDR1 MGHDK and CDR2 SYGVNS come from the germline V gene. CDR3 residues: CASTTRVSGGLYNEQFF. The CDR3 DNA is TGTGCCAGCACAACCCGGGTTAGCGGGGGCCTCTACAATGAGCAGTTCTTC. Combining the CDR3 with reference TRBV25-1 and TRBJ2-1 gives the whole variable domain EADIYQTPRYLVIGTGKKITLECSQTMGHDKMYWYQQDPGMELHLIHYSYGVNSTEKGDLSSESTVSRIRTEHFPLTLESARPSHTSQYLCASTTRVSGGLYNEQFFGPGTRLTVL.

The count of this clone is one. The chain combines TRBV5-1 with TRBJ2-1; 7 bases fit TRBD1. This CDR3 is built from 14 residues. Germline lookup yields CDR1 SGHRS and CDR2 YFSETQ. With V trimmed by 7 bases and J by 4 bases, 8 bases remained unmatched. CDR3 sequence: CASYLEQGYNEQFF. CDR3 sequence (DNA): TGCGCCAGCTATTTAGAACAGGGGTACAATGAGCAGTTCTTC.

V usage is TRBV13 and J usage is TRBJ2-1, with 7 bases aligning to TRBD2. Trimming cost V 4 bases and J 6 bases; bases outside gene matches: 9. The germline gives CDR1 PRHDT, CDR2 FYEKMQ (reference sequence). The CDR3 is made up of 15 amino acids. The CDR3 is CASSSGPGGSNEQFF. The CDR3 nucleotides are TGTGCCAGCAGCTCGGGACCGGGAGGTTCCAATGAGCAGTTCTTC.

V and J are TRBV15 and TRBJ2-5; 7 bases map to TRBD2. The CDR3 contains 14 residues. The J segment lost 4 bases and the V segment lost 3 bases, leaving 5 bases of the junction unmatched. Germline V gene lookup returns CDR1 LNHNV and CDR2 YYDKDF (reference sequence). The CDR3 nucleotides are TGTGCCACCAGCAGTGACGGGACTACAGAGACCCAGTACTTC. It is translated as CATSSDGTTETQYF.

V gene TRBV6-5 combines with J gene TRBJ2-5; perhaps TRBD2 as D (7 bases). Trimming left V 6 bases short and J 5 bases short, with 16 bases between. This CDR3 spans 14 amino acids. Germline CDR1 reads MNHEY; CDR2 reads SVGAGI. The CDR3 protein is CASSPWEGGETQYF. CDR3 sequence (DNA): TGTGCCAGCAGCCCATGGGAGGGGGGGGAGACCCAGTACTTC.

CDR3 sequence reads: CASSEGTALGEAFF. The CDR3 DNA follows: TGCGCCAGCAGCGAAGGGACAGCCCTTGGTGAAGCTTTCTTT. This chain connects TRBV5-1 to TRBJ1-1; TRBD1 matches 7 bases. Germline V CDR1 and CDR2: SGHRS, YFSETQ. V shed 4 bases, J shed 7 bases, and the junction held 10 bases outside the gene matches. This CDR3 has 14 residues. Looking up the rest from reference TRBV5-1 and TRBJ1-1 gives the full variable domain: KAGVTQTPRYLIKTRGQQVTLSCSPISGHRSVSWYQQTPGQGLQFLFEYFSETQRNKGNFPGRFSGRQFSNSRSEMNVSTLELGDSALYLCASSEGTALGEAFFGQGTRLTVV.

The chain carries TRBV4-1 and TRBJ2-2; 7 bases fit TRBD2. The germline V gene encodes CDR1 MGHRA and CDR2 YSYEKL. The V and J ends lost 4 bases and 2 bases, in that order; junction bases with no gene match: 10. The length of the CDR3 is 17 residues. This CDR3 is CASSPPRAGFNTGELFF. In DNA form, the CDR3 reads TGCGCCAGCAGCCCCCCCAGAGCGGGATTCAACACCGGGGAGCTGTTTTTT.

The V gene is TRBV11-2, the J gene TRBJ2-1; possibly TRBD2 for D (6 bases). Germline V CDR1 and CDR2: SGHAT, FQNNGV. Trimming left V 3 bases short and J 7 bases short, with 7 bases between. The CDR3 has 12 residues. CDR3 in amino acids: CASSFGGNEQFF. CDR3 nucleotides: TGTGCCAGCAGCTTTGGGGGGAATGAGCAGTTCTTC.

The chain has TRBV29-1 and TRBJ2-1; the D gene is possibly TRBD1 (6 bases). Per germline, CDR1 SQVTM and CDR2 ANQGSEA. The CDR3 consists of 11 residues. V was cut by 4 bases and J by 11 bases, with 12 bases left in between. The CDR3 DNA reads TGCAGCGTTGCTGAGGACAGTCAGCAGTTCTTC. Encoded protein: CSVAEDSQQFF.

The rearrangement links TRBV10-1 to TRBJ2-1; 8 bases match TRBD2. The V and J ends lost 0 bases and 3 bases, in that order; junction bases with no gene match: 7. The CDR3 loop spans 17 amino acids. Germline CDR1 WNHNN, CDR2 SYGVQD (reference sequence). CDR3 nucleotides: TGCGCCAGCAGTGAGTCTGGGTCGACTAGCGTCTACAATGAGCAGTTCTTC. This gives the protein CASSESGSTSVYNEQFF.

This clone is a singleton in its sample. CDR3 loop: CATSDRVSRGGLETQYF. As DNA, the CDR3 is TGTGCCACCAGTGATAGGGTCTCGCGGGGGGGTCTCGAGACCCAGTACTTC. V gene TRBV24-1 combines with J gene TRBJ2-5, with 9 bases fitting TRBD2. The CDR3 is made up of 17 amino acids. J lost 5 bases, V lost 3 bases, and 12 bases had no gene match. CDR1 is KGHDR and CDR2 is SFDVKD in the germline V gene.

The chain couples TRBV10-3 to TRBJ2-3; TRBD2 might be the D (6 bases). The V and J ends lost 3 bases and 3 bases respectively, with 13 bases between them. Germline values: CDR1 ENHRY, CDR2 SYGVKD. CDR3 length: 15 amino acids. The chain's CDR3 is CAISDLLRGTDTQYF. Written as DNA, the CDR3 is TGTGCCATCAGTGACCTGCTCCGGGGGACAGATACGCAGTATTTT.

The J gene is TRBJ1-5, the V gene TRBV7-2; no clear D. The CDR3 runs to 14 residues. Germline lookup yields CDR1 SGHTA and CDR2 FQGNSA. Trimming removed 5 bases from V and 4 bases from J, with 12 bases in between. The CDR3 sequence: CASSPGGWNQPQHF. CDR3 sequence (DNA): TGTGCCAGCAGCCCCGGAGGATGGAATCAGCCCCAGCATTTT.

The chain uses TRBV7-6 and TRBJ2-3; 7 nucleotides match TRBD2. V shed 1 base, J shed 4 bases, and the junction held 8 bases outside the gene matches. Germline CDR1 SGHVS, CDR2 FNYEAQ. The CDR3 consists of 16 residues. CDR3 coding DNA: TGTGCCAGCAGCTTAGTTCTTGGGGGAGGGGCAGATACGCAGTATTTT. Its protein is CASSLVLGGGADTQYF.

The chain carries TRBV5-8 and TRBJ2-3; 13 bases are a match to TRBD2. CDR1 and CDR2 (germline): SGHTS, YDEGEE. CDR3 size: 17 residues. The V segment lost 3 bases and the J segment 7 bases; nucleotides outside the gene matches: 11. CDR3 bases: TGTGCCAGCAGCTCCCCGGGGGGACTAGCGGGACCAAATACGCAGTATTTT. Protein: CASSSPGGLAGPNTQYF.

This chain joins TRBV4-1 and TRBJ2-7, with D perhaps TRBD1 (5 bases). This CDR3 contains 14 residues. V was trimmed by 3 bases and J by 4 bases, leaving 13 bases between them. Germline V gives CDR1 MGHRA, CDR2 YSYEKL. The CDR3 DNA follows: TGCGCCAGCAGCCAGGCAGTTACAGGATACGAGCAGTACTTC. It specifies CASSQAVTGYEQYF.

This sequence joins TRBV5-1 and TRBJ2-5; D is unclear. The CDR3 sequence is 14 residues long. Trimming took 2 bases from V and 4 from J, leaving 12 bases between them. CDR1 SGHRS and CDR2 YFSETQ come from the germline V gene. The CDR3 DNA reads as TGCGCCAGCAGCTTTTCAACCCCGAGAGAGACCCAGTACTTC. Residues: CASSFSTPRETQYF.

The chain joins TRBV4-1 to TRBJ2-3; 13 nucleotides align to TRBD2. After removal of 1 base from V and 4 bases from J, the junction contained 2 bases not matched to a gene. This CDR3 is 16 amino acids long. The germline V gene has CDR1 MGHRA and CDR2 YSYEKL. In nucleotides, the CDR3 is TGCGCCAGCAGCCAAGTACTAGCGGGGGGGGCAGATACGCAGTATTTT. Its translation is CASSQVLAGGADTQYF.